This T cell receptor (beta chain) stems from a study of shared clonotypes between healthy human individuals. At the level of the study: For every donor, three CD4 naive, three CD4 memory, two CD8 naive and one CD8 memory plates were used. Study-wide results and limits: When compared with the clonotypes that were shared by all four sorted-subset donors, the non-shared clonotypes turned out to have lower generation probabilities.

On this clone itself: Its antigen is not identified.

CDR3 size: 16 residues. V dropped 3 bases and J dropped 3 bases, with 18 bases sitting between them. Germline loops: CDR1 MNHNS, CDR2 SASEGT. Genomic DNA per cell subset filled all wells of several immunoSEQ plates. Source study methods: Junction-only sequences produced by ImmunoSEQ had no quality scores, so filtering differed. Sequenced by immunoSEQ multiplex PCR; TCRdb stores in-frame clones only, minus some. D and trimming come from the DNA, and the V and J calls and clone size come from that table. The sample includes around 700,000 clones, about 90% of them seen just once. Naive CD8 cells, CD45RO-negative and positively selected for CCR7, excluded terminally differentiated effector memory CD45RA+ cells.

The material sequenced was naive CD8+ T cells sorted from blood. The chain combines TRBV6-1 with TRBJ2-7; the D call may be TRBD1 or TRBD2 (5 bases each). This clonotype originated in a man aged 25 to 40 in good health. CDR3 sequence (DNA): TGTGCCAGCAGTGATGAGGGACGGACCCGTAACTACGAGCAGTACTTC. Protein: CASSDEGRTRNYEQYF.